The 2 T cell receptor beta chains reported below all come from one sample, sequenced in a study of shared clonotypes between healthy human individuals. Naive CD8 cells lacked CD45RO and underwent positive selection for CCR7, leaving out terminally differentiated effector memory CD45RA+ cells. The protocol was immunoSEQ multiplex PCR, while the TCRdb copy is restricted to in-frame clones and leaves out a portion. The data show over 2,000,000 clones, about 94% seen once. Sequenced: naive CD8+ T cells from PBMCs. The receptor set was obtained from a man between 18 and 29 years old in good health. Some clones in this sample may be carry-over from other donors' samples.

This clone came up once. The rearrangement uses TRBV7-9 and TRBJ2-7; TRBD2 aligns across 7 bases. This CDR3 region has 13 residues. Per the germline V gene, CDR1 is SEHNR and CDR2 is FQNEAQ (reference sequence). Trimming took 4 bases from V and 1 from J; bases not matched to a gene: 1. Written as DNA, the CDR3 is TGTGCCAGCAGCTGGACTAGTTCCTACGAGCAGTACTTC. This codes for CASSWTSSYEQYF.

The table lists this clone with a count of one. The same CDR3 is also encoded by other DNA sequences in this sample. This chain uses TRBV7-9 with TRBJ1-1; D ambiguous. The CDR3 length is 12 residues. V lost 1 base and J lost 5, with 5 bases in between. The V gene's germline CDR1 is SEHNR and CDR2 FQNEAQ (reference sequence). CDR3 protein: CASSLGWTEAFF. The CDR3 DNA reads TGTGCCAGCAGCTTAGGCTGGACTGAAGCTTTCTTT.